Described below is a single TCR beta chain sequence and its context. Germline assignment: CDR1 LNHNV and CDR2 YYDKDF (reference sequence). This CDR3 comprises 17 residues. Trimming cost V 2 bases and J 0 bases, with 16 bases left between them. Each sample had two DNA replicates, roughly 0.48 ug blood or about 1.5 ug tissue. Generated by immunoSEQ multiplex PCR, the TCRdb table keeps only in-frame clones and is missing some. The sample lists more than 55,000 clones; 65% to 85% were seen once. The data were taken from a study of early stage breast cancer tumors. Study at large: Approximately 9.4-fold was the mean read coverage per sample.

Sequencing input: blood. V and J are TRBV15 and TRBJ1-1, with D uncertain. This receptor was identified in a person aged 40 to 49 with breast cancer. The CDR3 region has the DNA TGTGCCACCAGCAGACAACCCTTACTTCGAATGAACACTGAAGCTTTCTTT. Its protein product is CATSRQPLLRMNTEAFF.